This T cell receptor beta chain was recovered during a study of cytomegalovirus exposure and HLA in healthy donors (dated by TCRdb to about 2017). Regarding the complete study: According to an earlier analysis of around 600 of the donors, 150 million to 200 million T cells yielded 100 million or so unique TCR beta sequences and less than 300 Gb of sequence data. In the later analysis, no new phenotypic data were used to find candidate immune exposures; instead, reliance was placed on TCR beta sequences and their occurrence across donors. Four to six DR-DQ haplotypes were handled as single units for association and clustering, since linkage in the cohort was strong. To predict cytomegalovirus infection status, the study brought together high-throughput TCR immunosequencing, statistical association of individual TCRs with disease status, and machine learning. Class I and class II HLA loci were covered by the typing at four-digit resolution. The study profiled the T cell repertoires of fewer than 850 subjects by immunosequencing and related them to cytomegalovirus serostatus. All discovery cohort repertoires had been generated using a single sequencing platform. An earlier analysis of approximately 640 of the donors applied high-throughput TCR beta sequencing to assess whether each TCR beta V gene segment acted as functional or pseudogenic. A later genetic analysis used genome-wide SNP genotypes for 398 of the 666 donors, treating that subset as a discovery cohort. A later analysis re-analyzed previously published TCR beta repertoires from 666 donors and added high-resolution HLA genotyping to study TCR occurrence patterns. The number of donors typed differed by locus, with roughly 620-640 for A, B, C, DRB1 and DQB1, roughly 550 for DQA1, approximately 580 for DPA1, and approximately 470 for DPB1. The study aimed to test whether signatures of past pathogen exposure could be identified by cataloging public T cell receptors. Donor age, sex, ethnicity and CMV serostatus were compiled together with the repertoire data. The genetic ancestry cluster associated with self-reported Caucasian donors included over 80% of the roughly 400 genotyped donors. Approximately 310 gigabases of sequencing data and 80 million or so unique TCR sequences were included in an early release covering about 600 HLA-typed donors. Besides the first cohort of roughly 700 subjects, a separate validation cohort made up of roughly 130 different subjects was used. Among some 410 genotyped donors of the cohort, an average of approximately 240,000 unique TCR beta nucleotide sequences were sequenced per donor, roughly 18% of them non-productive.

The cohort consisted of 666 healthy bone marrow donors. All cohort members were sampled while nominally healthy, although unrecorded immune exposures were likely present. The donor tested CMV seropositive and was one of the 289 seropositive cohort members. A peripheral blood sample was collected from each donor, and TCR beta sequencing was performed on peripheral blood mononuclear cells. The Qiagen DNeasy Blood Extraction Kit was used to extract genomic DNA from the blood cell samples. The germline ends are 7 bases apart after V is trimmed by 3 bases and J by 2 bases. CDR1 SGDLS and CDR2 YYNGEE were looked up in the germline V gene. The CDR3 goes from the cysteine to the phenylalanine over 13 residues. CDR3 DNA is the only sequence kept; it has 39 bases, read in frame from the first base. Study-level results and caveats: A cluster of highly shared sequence variants was judged likely to represent a technical artifact of the sequencing pipeline. Sequencing depth was assumed to be roughly uniform across donors in the presence/absence analyses, though that assumption may not hold. A later genetic analysis associated a missense DCLRE1C variant with V-gene and J-gene trimming of TCR beta chains, and an independent cohort replicated the association. In a later analysis, HLA-associated TCR beta chains showed more clonal expansion and lower generation probabilities than non-associated chains that were equally common. A total of about 150 TCR beta chains were listed by the study as associated with cytomegalovirus. Assigning TCR associations to individual alleles was difficult when HLA alleles, especially DR and DQ, strongly co-occurred. CMV serostatus was the only immune exposure information available for the cohort. HLA typing was unavailable for some donors at each locus, so association tests used only the typed subset. Compared with the roughly 600-donor mean, donors in an Asian-associated ancestry cluster had fewer N-insertions in productive TCRs, according to a later genetic analysis. In this cohort, only TCR beta chains were sequenced, and detectable features were limited by the absence of alpha or paired-chain data. Several of the top co-occurrence clusters appeared to be linked to parvovirus B19, influenza, CMV and Epstein-Barr virus, according to a later analysis. A further reported finding was that TCR beta sequences accurately predicted the HLA-A and HLA-B alleles for most subjects in the first cohort. In a later analysis, most CMV-associated TCR beta chains were found to appear HLA-restricted, with HLA associations seemingly driven largely by CMV exposure. A few of the identified cytomegalovirus-associated TCR beta chains were confirmed in vitro to be specific for cytomegalovirus antigens. The earlier analysis of 450 to 700 of the donors excluded some 16 rarely observed V segments, including chromosome 9 orphons, because counts were too low. Most TCR sequences were seen in very few donors, while some public TCRs were found in many individuals. Broadly in line with IMGT annotations, most TCR beta V segments showed up in productive rearrangements about 87% or about 30% of the time in an earlier analysis of 450 to 750 of the donors. According to the authors, the approach could potentially be generalized to other disease states and immunological phenotypes. A later analysis found that TCR association rates varied across HLA loci, with DRB1 alleles showing the most associated TCRs and HLA-C alleles the fewest. At a false discovery rate of 0.05, a later analysis linked 16,951 TCR beta sequences to specific HLA alleles. Because the 87-base-pair reads could not distinguish some IMGT-functional V segments, including TRBV6-2 and TRBV6-3, those segments were excluded. Correlated functional status among segregating V segments might be attributable to linkage disequilibrium, but an unknown experimental factor could not be ruled out. The classifier was reported to diagnose cytomegalovirus status with high specificity and sensitivity in both the original and validation cohorts.

The library was built by means of the immunoSEQ multiplex PCR assay. For the multiplex PCR, a mixture combining 60 forward primers for TCR Vbeta segments and 13 reverse primers for TCR Jbeta segments was used. The CDR3 region of rearranged TCR beta genes was amplified from genomic DNA with a multiplex PCR assay. On the Illumina HiSeq System, the amplified TCR beta libraries were sequenced as 87-base-pair reads. The source study handled its data this way. A later analysis tallied roughly 80 million unique TCR beta chains across the 666 repertoires, and approximately 11 million of those chains were shared by two or more donors. A nearest-neighbor algorithm error-corrected the raw reads and collapsed the reads into unique sequences, merging closely related sequences to remove PCR and sequencing errors. CDR3 sequences were aligned to IMGT reference sequences to assign V, D and J gene segments. Each retained sequence needed at least a six-nucleotide match to both a V gene segment and a J gene segment. Rearrangements were classified as productive when the CDR3 lacked stop codons and remained in frame with V and J, and all other rearrangements were classified as non-productive. Following IMGT convention, CDR3 was defined as the stretch from the second conserved V-encoded cysteine to the conserved J-encoded phenylalanine. Sequences without an unambiguous match to a single V gene segment were excluded from the earlier analysis of over 500 of the donors. An earlier analysis of 450 to 650 of the donors called V segments functional above 56.7% productive rearrangements and segregating when the between-donor standard deviation exceeded 5%. A statistical classification framework was built to diagnose cytomegalovirus status from the catalog of TCR beta chain sequences. In a later analysis, V and J genes were assigned by comparing TCR nucleotide sequences against IMGT/GENE-DB human TR gene sequences. The TCRdist pipeline was used in a later analysis to assign CDR3 sequences and most-parsimonious VDJ recombination scenarios. A later analysis defined each TCR beta chain by its CDR3 amino acid sequence plus V-gene family, and excluded reads lacking a unique V-gene family. In a later analysis, 500 to 650 highly shared, low-generation-probability nucleotide sequences were removed to address suspected cross-contamination and a sequencing artifact. In a later analysis, a clonal expansion index was calculated for each public chain from normalized within-repertoire ranks of inferred template counts. In a later analysis, generation probabilities were computed using a VDJ recombination model fitted to out-of-frame rearrangements, and the results were checked against IGoR. In a later analysis, hypergeometric tests were used to score TCR-TCR, TCR-HLA and TCR-CMV co-occurrence, with a repertoire-size bias correction applied to TCR pairs. A later analysis estimated false discovery rates by permuting HLA or CMV assignments 20 times. In a later analysis, co-occurring TCRs were grouped using DBSCAN, and TCRdist sequence similarity was added for clustering within HLA-allele-positive subsets. Repertoires with fewer than 30,000 or more than 120,000 public chains, plus five repertoires with anomalous nucleotide sharing, were excluded from co-occurrence clustering. The immuneACCESS repertoire file appears here via TCRdb, limited to in-frame rearrangements. These files lack a portion of the clones; in checked studies, under half of the deficit traces to unresolved V genes, and the cause of the others is not known. The V and J calls and clone size come from that table; D and trimming were worked out from the DNA. The sample records 150,000 to 200,000 clones, about 77% of which are singletons. The top ten hold around 7% of the sample.

As regards this clone: Its antigen is unknown. Per-base quality was not reported, and no clone a single base away is much larger than it.

Sequencing was done on a sample of PBMCs. The sequence joins TRBV9 to TRBJ2-3, with the D gene not clear enough to name. This TCR was recovered from a male donor in good health and CMV-seropositive. The base sequence is TGTGCCAGCAGCGACCGGTACACAGATACGCAGTATTTT. Its translation is CASSDRYTDTQYF.